A selection of T cell receptor beta chains follows, all from one sample in a study of blood T cell repertoires in COVID-19. Profiled with immunoSEQ multiplex PCR; TCRdb holds only in-frame clones, not every one. The sample carries 79,000 or so clones, 87% recorded once. The sequenced material came from peripheral blood. These receptors originate from a human donor in a cohort sampled during active COVID-19. The CDR3 runs from the conserved cysteine through the conserved F or W.

TRBJ2-7 | TRBV7-3 | CASSSTEVRESLPNEQYF
TRBJ2-2 | TRBV5-1 | CASSFPGTSGGGELFF
TRBJ2-7 | TRBV28 | CASSFSGDEQYF
TRBJ2-1 | TRBV5-4 | CASSFRTSGREYEQFF
TRBJ2-5 | TRBV14 | CASSHRRETQYF
TRBJ2-7 | TRBV6-5 | CASRGAGHLPEQYF
TRBJ2-1 | TRBV3-1/TRBV3-2 | CASSPTLDRGRDEQFF
TRBJ2-1 | TRBV10-1 | CASSEAGDNEQFF
TRBJ2-3 | TRBV28 | CASRLPASTDTQYF
TRBJ1-1 | TRBV10-1 | CASSGEGAGRTEAFF
TRBJ1-4 | TRBV10-1 | CASSAPWGRAGVTNEKLFF
TRBJ2-7 | TRBV14 | CASSRQGLALNEQYF
TRBJ2-2 | TRBV25-1 | CASSDVQGTGELFF
TRBJ2-3 | TRBV28 | CASSFSVSTDTQYF
TRBJ2-7 | TRBV2 | CASSLSRYEQYF
TRBJ2-1 | TRBV24-1 | CATSDFEGARRDEQFF
TRBJ2-7 | TRBV7-6 | CASSSSSDGSYEQYF
TRBJ1-1 | TRBV7-9 | CASSLDSMNTEAFF
TRBJ2-1 | TRBV6-5 | CASSLTSMGIEQFF
TRBJ2-2 | TRBV5-1 | CASTQTTGGGTGELFF
TRBJ1-5 | TRBV12-3/TRBV12-4 | CASSSGGRPQHF
TRBJ2-1 | TRBV5-1 | CASRASGARGDEQFF
TRBJ1-4 | TRBV5-1 | CASSAQIETNEKLFF
TRBJ2-7 | TRBV7-8 | CASSLTGGPIHYEQYF
TRBJ1-5 | TRBV29-1 | CSVDGQGPNQPQHF
TRBJ1-1 | TRBV3-1/TRBV3-2 | CASSPPTGGFTEAFF
TRBJ2-7 | TRBV7-8 | CASTDGDYNEQYF
TRBJ2-7 | TRBV6-6 | CASSPPPTSHEQYF
TRBJ1-1 | TRBV2 | CASRETGWGVPNTEAFF
TRBJ2-1 | TRBV3-1/TRBV3-2 | CASSRTLEPREQFF
TRBJ2-1 | TRBV7-9 | CASSSTGGGNEQFF
TRBJ1-2 | TRBV11-2 | CASSRVPGWNYGYTF